This TCR beta chain was sequenced for a study of STAT5B mutations in CD4+ large granular lymphocyte leukemia. Whole-study results and caveats: About 24% of private leukemic clonotypes occurred rarely in other patients' non-leukemic repertoires. 8/27 top patient clones versus 2/35 control clones were TRBV06-family.

The protocol was immunoSEQ multiplex PCR, while the TCRdb copy is restricted to in-frame clones and leaves out a portion. The sample has 30,000 to 40,000 clones, 70% to 90% seen once; the top ten hold approximately 3.2%. This clone was seen a handful of times. Antigen unknown. Control samples were healthy donors' buffy coats. The germline V gene has CDR1 MGHRA and CDR2 YSYEKL. Trimming cost V 4 bases and J 0 bases; bases outside gene matches: 3. The CDR3 sequence is 16 residues long. Sequencing used CD4+ T cells from blood buffy coats. The TCR was taken from a human donor in good health. The chain is built from TRBV4-1 and TRBJ2-4; 10 bases match TRBD2. CDR3 nucleotide sequence: TGCGCCAGCAGCCCACTAGCGGGAATAGCCAAAAACATTCAGTACTTC. As protein: CASSPLAGIAKNIQYF.